This is a list of T cell receptor beta chains from one sample in a study of cytotoxic CD8 clonotypes in ibrutinib-treated CLL. Some clones are missing from TCRdb's copy, which holds only in-frame ones; the method was immunoSEQ multiplex PCR. The sample includes under 300,000 clones, around 77% of them seen just once. This specimen was PBMCs, taken at disease progression, from a patient treated with ibrutinib. These receptors were collected from a human donor with chronic lymphocytic leukemia. The CDR3 runs from the conserved cysteine through the conserved F or W. The order of the fields is clone size, J gene, V gene, D gene, CDR3 DNA, CDR3 protein. A D gene is named only where the DNA matches it firmly. Some rows have no size entry. The others give once, few or many, or a class for an expanded clone.

size: NA
J: TRBJ2-5
V: TRBV2
D: TRBD2
DNA: TGTGCCAGCAGTCGCCGGACTAGCGGGATAGAGACCCAGTACTTC
CDR3: CASSRRTSGIETQYF

size: NA
J: TRBJ1-4
V: TRBV7-8
D: NA
DNA: TGTGCCAGCAGCTCAGAGAATGAAAAACTGTTTTTT
CDR3: CASSSENEKLFF

size: NA
J: TRBJ2-1
V: TRBV7-9
D: TRBD2
DNA: TGTGCCAGCAGCTTAGAGCCGGGACTAGCGGACAATGAGCAGTTCTTC
CDR3: CASSLEPGLADNEQFF

size: few
J: TRBJ1-5
V: TRBV6-1
D: NA
DNA: TGTGCCAGCATCGGACTATATAGCAATCAGCCCCAGCATTTT
CDR3: CASIGLYSNQPQHF

size: NA
J: TRBJ2-3
V: TRBV9
D: NA
DNA: TGTGCCAGCAGCCTCACGGACGGATCAGATACGCAGTATTTT
CDR3: CASSLTDGSDTQYF

size: NA
J: TRBJ2-5
V: TRBV19
D: NA
DNA: TGTGCCAGTAGTCCCTCGGACCAAGAGACCCAGTACTTC
CDR3: CASSPSDQETQYF

size: NA
J: TRBJ2-7
V: TRBV25-1
D: TRBD2
DNA: TGTGCCAGCAGACTAGCGGGAGGCTCCTCCTACGAGCAGTACTTC
CDR3: CASRLAGGSSYEQYF

size: NA
J: TRBJ2-6
V: TRBV7-3
D: TRBD1
DNA: TGTGCCAGCAGCATGACAGGGGGTTCAGGGGCCAACGTCCTGACTTTC
CDR3: CASSMTGGSGANVLTF

size: NA
J: TRBJ2-3
V: TRBV7-5
D: NA
DNA: TGTGTCAGAAGCCAGCGGGCGCGGGGGGTAGGAGCGCAGTATTTT
CDR3: CVRSQRARGVGAQYF

size: NA
J: TRBJ1-2
V: TRBV28
D: TRBD1
DNA: TGTGCCAGCAGTCTCAGGGGGCGTCTCTATGGCTACACCTTC
CDR3: CASSLRGRLYGYTF

size: NA
J: TRBJ2-3
V: TRBV28
D: NA
DNA: TGTGCCAGCACGGGAGTAGGGCCAGATACGCAGTATTTT
CDR3: CASTGVGPDTQYF

size: NA
J: TRBJ2-7
V: TRBV5-4
D: NA
DNA: TGTGCCAGCAGCGCCCATCCAGGTCAGGTTGGTTACGAGCAGTACTTC
CDR3: CASSAHPGQVGYEQYF

size: NA
J: TRBJ2-7
V: TRBV6-5
D: NA
DNA: TGTGCCAGCAGCTCGGCAAGGAGGCAGTACTTC
CDR3: CASSSARRQYF

size: NA
J: TRBJ2-3
V: TRBV19
D: TRBD2
DNA: TGTGCCAGTAGTATCCTCGGACTAGCCACAGATACGCAGTATTTT
CDR3: CASSILGLATDTQYF

size: NA
J: TRBJ1-3
V: TRBV14
D: NA
DNA: TGTGCCAGCAGCCAAGGGGTATCCGGAAACACCATATATTTT
CDR3: CASSQGVSGNTIYF

size: NA
J: TRBJ2-5
V: TRBV5-1
D: TRBD2
DNA: TGCGCCAGCAGCTTGGCGGCGACTAGCGGTAAAGAGACCCAGTACTTC
CDR3: CASSLAATSGKETQYF

size: NA
J: TRBJ1-1
V: TRBV18
D: NA
DNA: TGTGCCAGCTCTCCCCTCGACAGACAGAACACTGAAGCTTTCTTT
CDR3: CASSPLDRQNTEAFF

size: NA
J: TRBJ1-1
V: TRBV6-1
D: NA
DNA: TGTGCCAGCAGTGAGGGGGCGAGGACTGAAGCTTTCTTT
CDR3: CASSEGARTEAFF

size: once
J: TRBJ2-7
V: TRBV7-2
D: TRBD1
DNA: TGTGCCAGCAGCTTAGTGGGGACAGGGATCTACTACGAGCAGTACTTC
CDR3: CASSLVGTGIYYEQYF

size: NA
J: TRBJ2-1
V: TRBV28
D: NA
DNA: TGTGCCAGCAGTTTACAGGGAGTCAGGGAGCAGTTCTTC
CDR3: CASSLQGVREQFF

size: NA
J: TRBJ2-7
V: TRBV4-1
D: NA
DNA: TGCGCCAGCAGCCAAGAGGAAACGATCAACGAGCAGTACTTC
CDR3: CASSQEETINEQYF

size: NA
J: TRBJ1-6
V: TRBV9
D: NA
DNA: TGTGCCAGCAGCGTCGGGAGTCAGGCCTTGGGGTCACCCCTCCACTTT
CDR3: CASSVGSQALGSPLHF

size: NA
J: TRBJ2-1
V: TRBV19
D: TRBD1
DNA: TGTGCCAGTAGTATAGACCGACAGGGAAAGGTCTACAATGAGCAGTTCTTC
CDR3: CASSIDRQGKVYNEQFF

size: NA
J: TRBJ2-7
V: TRBV4-1
D: NA
DNA: TGCGCCAGCAGCCAAGAGGACAGCTACTACGAGCAGTACTTC
CDR3: CASSQEDSYYEQYF

size: once
J: TRBJ2-3
V: TRBV18
D: NA
DNA: TGTGCCAGCTCACCACCGTGGGCGAACACAGATACGCAGTATTTT
CDR3: CASSPPWANTDTQYF

size: NA
J: TRBJ1-5
V: TRBV6-1
D: TRBD1
DNA: TGTGCCAGCAGTGATCAGAAAGCCCCGGACAGGTACCTGGGAGGACAGCCCCAGCATTTT
CDR3: CASSDQKAPDRYLGGQPQHF

size: NA
J: TRBJ2-2
V: TRBV4-1
D: NA
DNA: TGCGCCAGCAGCCAACGTGACACCGGGGAGCTGTTTTTT
CDR3: CASSQRDTGELFF

size: NA
J: TRBJ1-2
V: TRBV4-1
D: NA
DNA: TGCGCCAGCAGCCAAGATTGGACAGTCTATGGCTACACCTTC
CDR3: CASSQDWTVYGYTF

size: NA
J: TRBJ2-5
V: TRBV4-1
D: NA
DNA: TGCGCCAGCAGCCAAGAGGCGGGGGCCATCGAGACCCAGTACTTC
CDR3: CASSQEAGAIETQYF

size: NA
J: TRBJ2-7
V: TRBV9
D: NA
DNA: TGTGCCAGCAGCCCCGGGGGCGGGGCTCTTTACGAGCAGTACTTC
CDR3: CASSPGGGALYEQYF

size: NA
J: TRBJ1-2
V: TRBV2
D: NA
DNA: TGTGCCAGCAGTGACAGAAGCCACTATGGCTACACCTTC
CDR3: CASSDRSHYGYTF

size: NA
J: TRBJ2-2
V: TRBV15
D: TRBD2
DNA: TGTGCCACCAGCAGAGGGCGGGAGGGCCAAAACACCGGGGAGCTGTTTTTT
CDR3: CATSRGREGQNTGELFF

size: few
J: TRBJ2-7
V: TRBV10-3
D: TRBD1
DNA: TGTGCCATCAGTGGACAGGGCGGCTACGAGCAGTACTTC
CDR3: CAISGQGGYEQYF

size: few
J: TRBJ1-2
V: TRBV14
D: NA
DNA: TGTGCCAGCAGCCTAAGGACAGTTAACTATGGCTACACCTTC
CDR3: CASSLRTVNYGYTF

size: NA
J: TRBJ1-2
V: TRBV5-6
D: NA
DNA: TGTGCCACCTACCGGTGGGCAGGGTCCTATCACTATGGCTACACCTTC
CDR3: CATYRWAGSYHYGYTF

size: few
J: TRBJ1-6
V: TRBV5-1
D: NA
DNA: TGCGCCAGCAGCTTGGTCGTTCTACAGGGACATTCACCCCTCCACTTT
CDR3: CASSLVVLQGHSPLHF

size: NA
J: TRBJ1-2
V: TRBV7-9
D: NA
DNA: TGTGCCAGCAAGTACAGGTCCTCCGAGTATTTTTATGGCTACACCTTC
CDR3: CASKYRSSEYFYGYTF

size: few
J: TRBJ2-1
V: TRBV7-7
D: TRBD1
DNA: TGTGCCAGCAGCCTAGGGACAGCTACCTACAATGAGCAGTTCTTC
CDR3: CASSLGTATYNEQFF

size: NA
J: TRBJ1-1
V: TRBV10-3
D: NA
DNA: TGTGCCATCAGTGAGTCGGGGGAAGCGAGCACTGAAGCTTTCTTT
CDR3: CAISESGEASTEAFF

size: once
J: TRBJ2-7
V: TRBV5-1
D: TRBD2
DNA: TGCGCCAGCAGCTTGGGACTAGCGGGAGGGCTCGAGCAGTACTTC
CDR3: CASSLGLAGGLEQYF

size: NA
J: TRBJ2-1
V: TRBV27
D: NA
DNA: TGTGCCAGCAGTTTGAGGCCAGCAAGAACACACAATGAGCAGTTCTTC
CDR3: CASSLRPARTHNEQFF

size: NA
J: TRBJ2-7
V: TRBV7-6
D: NA
DNA: TGTGCCAGCAGCTTAAGTCAGGGCGGGTACGAGCAGTACTTC
CDR3: CASSLSQGGYEQYF

size: NA
J: TRBJ1-5
V: TRBV6-1
D: NA
DNA: TGTGCCAGCAGTGAATGGAGGGGCGACAATCAGCCCCAGCATTTT
CDR3: CASSEWRGDNQPQHF

size: NA
J: TRBJ2-7
V: TRBV7-8
D: NA
DNA: TGTGCCAGCAGCTCTACAAGGACCTACGAGCAGTACTTC
CDR3: CASSSTRTYEQYF

size: NA
J: TRBJ2-2
V: TRBV27
D: TRBD1
DNA: TGTGCCAGCAGTTTACAGGGGGTCACCGGGGAGCTGTTTTTT
CDR3: CASSLQGVTGELFF

size: NA
J: TRBJ2-7
V: TRBV9
D: NA
DNA: TGTGCCAGCAGCGCAGAGACAGTTAGCGTGCAGTACTTC
CDR3: CASSAETVSVQYF

size: NA
J: TRBJ2-2
V: TRBV6-5
D: NA
DNA: TGTGCCAGCAGTTACGTAGCGGCCTCCGGGGAGCTGTTTTTT
CDR3: CASSYVAASGELFF